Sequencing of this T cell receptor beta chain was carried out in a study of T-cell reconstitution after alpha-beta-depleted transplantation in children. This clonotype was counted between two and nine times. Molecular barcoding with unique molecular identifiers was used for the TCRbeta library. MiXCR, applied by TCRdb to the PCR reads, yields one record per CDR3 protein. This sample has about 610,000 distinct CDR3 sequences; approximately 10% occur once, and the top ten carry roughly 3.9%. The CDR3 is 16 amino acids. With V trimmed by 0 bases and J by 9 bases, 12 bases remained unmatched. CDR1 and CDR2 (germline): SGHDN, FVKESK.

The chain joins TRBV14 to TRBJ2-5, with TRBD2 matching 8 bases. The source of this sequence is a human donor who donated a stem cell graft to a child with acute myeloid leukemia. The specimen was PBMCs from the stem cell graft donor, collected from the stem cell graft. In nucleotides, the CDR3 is TGTGCCAGCAGCCAAGATCAACTAGCGGCCTTTGGGGCCCAGTACTTC. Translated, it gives CASSQDQLAAFGAQYF.